Below are 29 T cell receptor beta chains sequenced from a single sample in a study of beta chain features in type 1 diabetes. cDNA synthesis used the whole RNA isolate, giving expressed TCRB sequences. Method: immunoSEQ multiplex PCR; TCRdb's copy keeps in-frame clones and lacks some. Here the sample spans hundreds of thousands of clones, 30% being singletons. Material: naive CD4+ T cells from blood. Source of these receptors: a man younger than 35 in good health.

This clone was detected only once. The DNA for the CDR3 is TGTGCCAGCAGCTTTTCTGGGGATAGCAATCAGCCCCAGCATTTT. Translating it yields CASSFSGDSNQPQHF. The rearrangement uses TRBV7-6 and TRBJ1-5, with D uncertain. This CDR3 comprises 15 residues. Germline CDR1 is SGHVS and CDR2 is FNYEAQ. V was pared by 3 bases and J by 0 bases, with 9 bases between. The whole variable domain, filled in from reference TRBV7-6 and TRBJ1-5, reads GAGVSQSPRYKVTKRGQDVALRCDPISGHVSLYWYRQALGQGPEFLTYFNYEAQQDKSGLPNDRFSAERPEGSISTLTIQRTEQRDSAMYRCASSFSGDSNQPQHFGDGTRLSIL.

The genes are TRBV5-1 and TRBJ1-2, with D hard to call. V was clipped by 4 bases and J by 0 bases, with 10 bases between them. Germline V CDR1 and CDR2: SGHRS, YFSETQ. The CDR3 has 14 amino acids. CDR3 sequence (DNA): TGCGCCAGCAGCCCGAGTTCCCCTAACTATGGCTACACCTTC. Its translation: CASSPSSPNYGYTF. Together with reference TRBV5-1 and TRBJ1-2, the CDR3 gives the full variable domain: KAGVTQTPRYLIKTRGQQVTLSCSPISGHRSVSWYQQTPGQGLQFLFEYFSETQRNKGNFPGRFSGRQFSNSRSEMNVSTLELGDSALYLCASSPSSPNYGYTFGSGTRLTVV.

This clone was seen a handful of times. The chain uses TRBV5-1 and TRBJ1-1, with unresolved D. V dropped 3 bases and J dropped 4 bases, with 7 bases sitting between them. The CDR3 sequence is 12 residues long. The germline V gene encodes CDR1 SGHRS and CDR2 YFSETQ. This chain's CDR3 is CASSSRGTEAFF. CDR3 nucleotide sequence: TGCGCCAGCAGCTCCCGTGGCACTGAAGCTTTCTTT.

The chain couples TRBV7-2 to TRBJ2-5; TRBD2 matches 13 bases. V gave up 4 bases and J gave up 3 bases; unmatched junction bases: 2. Germline CDR1 and CDR2: SGHTA and FQGNSA. The CDR3 runs to 15 residues. CDR3 region: CASSSGLAGKETQYF. The CDR3 DNA follows: TGTGCCAGCAGCTCGGGACTAGCGGGAAAAGAGACCCAGTACTTC.

The chain couples TRBV6-5 to TRBJ2-7; no firm D call. The CDR3 loop spans 12 amino acids. CDR1 is MNHEY, CDR2 SVGAGI, per germline. V gave up 6 bases and J gave up 5 bases, with 11 bases separating them. The CDR3 sequence is CASRSVGNEQYF. The CDR3 DNA sequence: TGTGCCAGCAGATCGGTGGGGAACGAGCAGTACTTC.

This clone was seen a few times. The rearrangement joins TRBV18 to TRBJ2-5, with D maybe TRBD2 (5 bases). Per the germline V gene, CDR1 is KGHSH and CDR2 is LQKENI. This CDR3 comprises 17 residues. The V and J ends lost 4 bases and 1 base respectively, with 19 bases between them. In DNA, the CDR3 is TGTGCCAGCTCACGCTACAGAGATGGCCGGGGCCAAGAGACCCAGTACTTC. Encoded protein: CASSRYRDGRGQETQYF.

Concerning this clone itself: This specimen includes other DNA sequences encoding the same CDR3. This sequence joins TRBV20-1 and TRBJ2-1; the D is unclear. The CDR3 has 11 amino acids. The germline V and J ends were trimmed by 1 base and 7 bases, with 5 bases remaining between them. The germline gives CDR1 DFQATT, CDR2 SNEGSKA (reference sequence). Here the CDR3 reads CSARVGNEQFF. In DNA, the CDR3 is TGCAGTGCTAGAGTGGGTAATGAGCAGTTCTTC.

This clone was detected a few times. The V gene is TRBV9, the J gene TRBJ2-1, with TRBD2 identical over 8 bases. J gave up 5 bases and V 4 bases, and 11 bases lay outside the gene matches. The CDR3 has 16 residues. Germline assignment: CDR1 SGDLS and CDR2 YYNGEE. In DNA form, the CDR3 reads TGTGCCAGCAGCCCCCGACTAGCGTACCCAGACAATGAGCAGTTCTTC. Encoded protein: CASSPRLAYPDNEQFF.

This clone has only a few counts. The rearrangement joins TRBV4-3 to TRBJ2-7, with a possible D match to TRBD1 (5 bases). Germline V gene data show CDR1 as LGHNA and CDR2 as YSLEER. V gave up 1 base and J gave up 2 bases, with 9 bases separating them. CDR3 length equals 14 residues. CDR3 bases: TGCGCCAGCAGCCAAGCAAGCAGGGCCTACGAGCAGTACTTC. Residues: CASSQASRAYEQYF.

V usage is TRBV7-2 and J usage is TRBJ2-1; TRBD2 agrees at 8 bases. The germline V gene has CDR1 SGHTA and CDR2 FQGNSA. The CDR3 consists of 13 residues. J was trimmed by 6 bases and V by 3 bases; bases with no gene match: 1. The CDR3 DNA sequence: TGTGCCAGCAGCTTTACTAGCGGCAATGAGCAGTTCTTC. This codes for CASSFTSGNEQFF.

This clone has only a few counts. This chain uses TRBV9 with TRBJ2-6; D gene ambiguous. This CDR3 is built from 17 residues. V was cut by 3 bases and J by 0 bases, with 13 bases left in between. CDR1 and CDR2 from the germline V gene are SGDLS and YYNGEE. The CDR3, as DNA: TGTGCCAGCAGCGCAGCAGCACGGGCCTCTGGGGCCAACGTCCTGACTTTC. Its translation: CASSAAARASGANVLTF.

This clone was picked up a small number of times. The chain combines TRBV7-9 with TRBJ2-7, with D perhaps TRBD2 (6 bases). This CDR3 contains 15 residues. Trimming took off 5 bases at V and 2 bases at J, with 16 bases between the two ends. The V gene's germline CDR1 is SEHNR and CDR2 FQNEAQ (reference sequence). The CDR3 loop reads CASSRTGGETYEQYF. CDR3 in DNA: TGTGCCAGCAGCCGCACTGGAGGGGAAACCTACGAGCAGTACTTC.

The rearrangement joins TRBV5-4 to TRBJ2-6, with D tentatively TRBD1 (5 bases). V was clipped by 0 bases and J by 2 bases, with 6 bases between them. This CDR3 contains 15 residues. Germline V gene sequence: CDR1 SGHNT, CDR2 YYREEE (reference sequence). CDR3 protein: CASSLDRPGANVLTF. The DNA for the CDR3 is TGTGCCAGCAGCTTGGACAGGCCTGGGGCCAACGTCCTGACTTTC.

This clone has only one observation. The chain has TRBV11-2 and TRBJ2-1; a weak D match, TRBD2 (6 bases). The germline gives CDR1 SGHAT, CDR2 FQNNGV. The CDR3 is made up of 15 amino acids. The V end was cut by 5 bases, the J end by 8 bases, with 19 bases between. The CDR3 region is CASSQKGGEYYEQFF. The DNA for the CDR3 is TGTGCCAGCAGCCAAAAGGGAGGAGAGTACTATGAGCAGTTCTTC.

The chain combines TRBV4-1 with TRBJ1-2; D is possibly TRBD1 (5 bases). CDR3 size: 16 residues. CDR1 MGHRA and CDR2 YSYEKL come from the germline V gene. Trimming cost V 4 bases and J 0 bases, with 15 bases left between them. CDR3 residues: CASSLRDGPANYGYTF. CDR3 sequence (DNA): TGCGCCAGCAGCCTTCGGGACGGACCAGCTAACTATGGCTACACCTTC.

The chain carries TRBV5-1 and TRBJ2-5; D is unclear. The germline gives CDR1 SGHRS, CDR2 YFSETQ. V was shortened by 3 bases and J by 5 bases, with 11 bases between the two germline ends. The CDR3 sequence is 13 residues long. The CDR3 reads CASSSGARETQYF. Written as DNA, the CDR3 is TGCGCCAGCAGCTCGGGCGCGAGGGAGACCCAGTACTTC.

This clone turned up a few times. The CDR3 region has the DNA TGTGCCAGCAGTAAGGACAGGGGGACATACGAGCAGTACTTC. It encodes CASSKDRGTYEQYF. This chain joins TRBV6-6 and TRBJ2-7; TRBD1 matches at 10 bases. Germline V gene data show CDR1 as MNHNY and CDR2 as SVGAGI (reference sequence). Losses at the gene ends were 5 bases for V and 4 bases for J; bases not matched to a gene: 5. This CDR3 comprises 14 residues.

In its sample, this clone was seen a few times. The rearrangement uses TRBV28 and TRBJ1-5; D is uncertain. Germline V lookup: CDR1 MDHEN, CDR2 SYDVKM. This CDR3 has 14 amino acids. V shed 4 bases and J shed 0 bases, with 7 bases lying between them. CDR3 sequence (DNA): TGTGCCAGCAGTTGGGAGTTTAGCAATCAGCCCCAGCATTTT. It is translated as CASSWEFSNQPQHF.

The V and J genes are TRBV9 and TRBJ1-1, with 9 bases matching TRBD1. V lost 4 bases and J lost 0; bases outside the gene matches: 7. CDR1 and CDR2 from the germline V gene are SGDLS and YYNGEE. CDR3 size: 16 residues. CDR3 coding DNA: TGTGCCAGCAGCTTTGGGACAGGGTTCATGAACACTGAAGCTTTCTTT. Translated: CASSFGTGFMNTEAFF.

This clone appeared a few times. For the CDR3, the DNA is TGTGCCAGCACTATAGAAGTAGCCTACGAGCAGTACTTC. Protein: CASTIEVAYEQYF. The chain is built from TRBV6-1 and TRBJ2-7, with D unresolved. The V end lost 7 bases, the J end lost 2 bases, and 12 bases lay between the germline ends. CDR3 length: 13 amino acids. Germline-derived CDR1 and CDR2 are MNHNS and SASEGT.

The chain carries TRBV7-2 and TRBJ2-2; possibly TRBD1 for D (5 bases). CDR3 size: 15 residues. Trimming cost V 6 bases and J 0 bases, with 11 bases left between them. From germline, CDR1 is SGHTA and CDR2 FQGNSA. Here the CDR3 reads CASRGLGTNTGELFF. In DNA form, the CDR3 reads TGTGCCAGCAGGGGGCTGGGGACGAACACCGGGGAGCTGTTTTTT. Drawing the rest from reference TRBV7-2 and TRBJ2-2, the complete variable domain is GAGVSQSPSNKVTEKGKDVELRCDPISGHTALYWYRQSLGQGLEFLIYFQGNSAPDKSGLPSDRFSAERTGGSVSTLTIQRTQQEDSAVYLCASRGLGTNTGELFFGEGSRLTVL.

This clone was seen only a few times. This rearrangement joins TRBV6-1 to TRBJ2-3; 10 bases are shared with TRBD1. The CDR3 consists of 13 residues. The V segment lost 6 bases and the J segment 6 bases; nucleotides outside the gene matches: 3. Looked up from germline, CDR1 is MNHNS and CDR2 is SASEGT. The CDR3 protein is CASSRDRGDTQYF. CDR3 DNA sequence: TGTGCCAGCAGCCGGGACAGGGGTGATACGCAGTATTTT.

In this sample, this clone turned up a few times. Additional DNA sequences in this sample encode the identical CDR3. This chain links TRBV7-2 with TRBJ2-1, with D maybe TRBD2 (6 bases). Germline CDR1 and CDR2: SGHTA and FQGNSA. CDR3 length: 14 residues. V was clipped by 5 bases and J by 0 bases, with 8 bases between them. In DNA form, the CDR3 reads TGTGCCAGCAGCCCGGACTACTCCTACAATGAGCAGTTCTTC. Encoded protein: CASSPDYSYNEQFF.

The table lists this clone with a few counts. The V call is TRBV7-2, the J call TRBJ2-7, with 7 bases fitting TRBD1. The V segment lost 3 bases and the J segment 4 bases; nucleotides outside the gene matches: 3. The CDR3 is 13 residues long. Germline loops: CDR1 SGHTA, CDR2 FQGNSA. CDR3 in amino acids: CASSLDRQYEQYF. CDR3 sequence (DNA): TGTGCCAGCAGCTTGGACAGGCAGTACGAGCAGTACTTC.

This chain uses TRBV9 with TRBJ2-7; a weak D match, TRBD1 (6 bases). V was shortened by 2 bases and J by 4 bases, with 16 bases between the two germline ends. Germline-derived CDR1 and CDR2 are SGDLS and YYNGEE. This CDR3 is 15 amino acids long. The CDR3 nucleotides are TGTGCCAGCAGCGTTACAGGGTCAAATTCTTACGAGCAGTACTTC. Amino acid sequence: CASSVTGSNSYEQYF.

In this sample, this clone turned up a few times. The chain employs TRBV28 and TRBJ1-1; no definite D call. The CDR3 extends over 12 amino acids. Germline V gene data show CDR1 as MDHEN and CDR2 as SYDVKM. Trimming removed 8 bases from V and 2 bases from J, with 9 bases in between. CDR3 protein: CASSGLNTEAFF. CDR3 nucleotides: TGTGCCAGCTCCGGATTAAACACTGAAGCTTTCTTT.

The CDR3 DNA reads as TGTGCCAGCAGCGTATCGATACCAACTAATGAAAAACTGTTTTTT. Residues: CASSVSIPTNEKLFF. The chain uses TRBV9 and TRBJ1-4; D remains unclear. The CDR3 totals 15 residues. CDR1 is SGDLS, CDR2 YYNGEE, per germline. V lost 1 base and J 0 bases, leaving 7 bases between the germline ends.

This sequence joins TRBV7-9 and TRBJ2-7, with a possible D match to TRBD1 (5 bases). Trimming cost V 5 bases and J 2 bases, with 16 bases left between them. In germline, CDR1 is SEHNR, CDR2 FQNEAQ (reference sequence). The CDR3 covers 15 residues. CDR3 nucleotide sequence: TGTGCCAGCAGCGAAAGTACAGGTCGAACCTACGAGCAGTACTTC. Amino acids: CASSESTGRTYEQYF.

The chain carries TRBV7-2 and TRBJ2-5; D unresolved. V dropped 5 bases and J dropped 2 bases, with 9 bases sitting between them. CDR1 is SGHTA and CDR2 is FQGNSA in the germline V gene. The CDR3 runs to 13 residues. CDR3 bases: TGTGCCAGCAGCGTGCGGCGGCAAGAGACCCAGTACTTC. The encoded protein is CASSVRRQETQYF.